This T cell receptor (beta chain) was observed in a study of blood T cell repertoires in COVID-19. CDR1 MNHEY and CDR2 SVGAGI come from the germline V gene. J was trimmed by 7 bases and V by 11 bases; bases with no gene match: 4. This CDR3 is built from 12 residues. In this sample, this clone turned up a few times. Original data processing: Reference gene primer amplification gave nucleated cell count estimates. The data were produced by immunoSEQ multiplex PCR, yet TCRdb's version contains in-frame clones alone and is incomplete. That table supplies the V and J calls and clone size; D and trimming were determined from the DNA. Of fewer than 250,000 clones in the sample, around 83% are singletons; the top ten hold approximately 7%.

The sample was peripheral blood. This chain links TRBV6-5 with TRBJ2-1, with TRBD1 matching 11 bases. This clonotype was sampled from a woman aged 50 to 65 with acute or convalescent COVID-19. CDR3 in amino acids: CACRDRGNEQFF. The DNA of the CDR3 is TGTGCCTGCCGGGACAGGGGGAATGAGCAGTTCTTC.